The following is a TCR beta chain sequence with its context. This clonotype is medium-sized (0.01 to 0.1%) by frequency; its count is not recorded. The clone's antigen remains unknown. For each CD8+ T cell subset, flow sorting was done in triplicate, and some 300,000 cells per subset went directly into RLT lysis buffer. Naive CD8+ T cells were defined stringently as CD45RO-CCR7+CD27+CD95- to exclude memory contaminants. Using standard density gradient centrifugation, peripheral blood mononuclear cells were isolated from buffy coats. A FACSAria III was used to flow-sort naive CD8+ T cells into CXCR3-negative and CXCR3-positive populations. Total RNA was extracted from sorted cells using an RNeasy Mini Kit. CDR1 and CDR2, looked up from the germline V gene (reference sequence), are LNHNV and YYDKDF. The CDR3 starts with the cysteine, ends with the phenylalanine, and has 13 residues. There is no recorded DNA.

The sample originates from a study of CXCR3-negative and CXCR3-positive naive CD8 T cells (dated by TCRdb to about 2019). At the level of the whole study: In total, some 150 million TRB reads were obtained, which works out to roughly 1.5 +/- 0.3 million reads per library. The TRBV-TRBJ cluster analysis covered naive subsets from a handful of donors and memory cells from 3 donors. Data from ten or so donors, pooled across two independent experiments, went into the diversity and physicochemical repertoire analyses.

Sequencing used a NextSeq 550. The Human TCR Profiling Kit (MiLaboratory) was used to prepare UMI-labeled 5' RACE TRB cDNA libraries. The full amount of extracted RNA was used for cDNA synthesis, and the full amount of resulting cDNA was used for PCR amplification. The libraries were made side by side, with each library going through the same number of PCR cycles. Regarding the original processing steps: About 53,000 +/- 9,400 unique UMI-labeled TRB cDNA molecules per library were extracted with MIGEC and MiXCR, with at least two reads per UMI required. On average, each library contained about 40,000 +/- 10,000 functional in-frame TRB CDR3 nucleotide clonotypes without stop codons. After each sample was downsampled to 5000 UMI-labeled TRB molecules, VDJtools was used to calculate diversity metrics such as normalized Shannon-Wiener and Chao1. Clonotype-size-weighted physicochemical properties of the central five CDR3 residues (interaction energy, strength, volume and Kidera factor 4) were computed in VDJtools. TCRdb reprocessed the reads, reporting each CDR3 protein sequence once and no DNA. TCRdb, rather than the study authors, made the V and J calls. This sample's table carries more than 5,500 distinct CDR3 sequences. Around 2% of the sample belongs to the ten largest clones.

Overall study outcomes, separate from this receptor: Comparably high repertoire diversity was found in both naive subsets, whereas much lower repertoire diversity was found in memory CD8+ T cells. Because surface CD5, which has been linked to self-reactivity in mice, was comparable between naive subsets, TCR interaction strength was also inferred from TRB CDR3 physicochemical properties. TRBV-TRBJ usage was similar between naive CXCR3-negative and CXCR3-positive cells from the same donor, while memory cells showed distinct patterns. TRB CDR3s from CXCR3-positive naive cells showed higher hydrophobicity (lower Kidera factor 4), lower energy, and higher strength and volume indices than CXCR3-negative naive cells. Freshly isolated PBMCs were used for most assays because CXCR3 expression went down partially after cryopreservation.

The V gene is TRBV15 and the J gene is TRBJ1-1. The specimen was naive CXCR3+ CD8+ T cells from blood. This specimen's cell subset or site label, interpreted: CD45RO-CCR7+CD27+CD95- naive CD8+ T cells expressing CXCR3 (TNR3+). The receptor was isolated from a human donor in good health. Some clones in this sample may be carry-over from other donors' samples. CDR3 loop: CATSRGGGTEAFF.